These 24 T cell receptor beta chains came from one sample sequenced in a study of CD8 T cells in ankylosing spondylitis. General study findings and limits: Made up of eight or nine highly homologous variants, a TCR beta motif appeared characteristic of ankylosing spondylitis blood.

TCRdb processed the 5' RACE reads anew with MiXCR; each CDR3 protein has one entry. The sample consists of more than 500,000 distinct CDR3 sequences, about 5% of them appearing once. No cognate antigen is known for these TCRs. Sequencing was performed on blood, either unsorted or a sorted T cell fraction (not recorded which). Source of these receptors: a male donor with ankylosing spondylitis.

The table lists this clonotype with many counts. The CDR3 nucleotides are TGTGCCAGCAGCCCTTCTAAGACGGGAGGGATGGTCAATGAGCAGTTCTTC. This translates into CASSPSKTGGMVNEQFF. The J gene is TRBJ2-1, the V gene TRBV7-9; 8 bases are shared with TRBD2. The CDR3 totals 17 residues. Germline V gives CDR1 SEHNR, CDR2 FQNEAQ (reference sequence). Trimming cost V 5 bases and J 6 bases; bases outside gene matches: 15.

This clonotype was seen at least ten times. The J gene is TRBJ2-5, the V gene TRBV25-1; a possible D gene is TRBD1 (5 bases). V was clipped by 4 bases and J by 2 bases, with 11 bases between them. Germline values: CDR1 MGHDK, CDR2 SYGVNS. CDR3 length: 14 amino acids. CDR3 bases: TGTGCCAGCAGTGCTTGGGGCAGGCAAGAGACCCAGTACTTC. It yields the protein CASSAWGRQETQYF.

The CDR3 nucleotides are TGCAGTGCTAGGGTCTGGGAAGGCTACACCTTC. Its translation: CSARVWEGYTF. V usage is TRBV20-1 and J usage is TRBJ1-2, with D hard to call. CDR1 and CDR2 from the germline V gene are DFQATT and SNEGSKA (reference sequence). Trimming shortened V by 3 bases and J by 8 bases, and 10 bases separated the two germline ends. This CDR3 is 11 amino acids long.

This clonotype was seen only a few times. V usage is TRBV2 and J usage is TRBJ1-4; D is undetermined. V lost 4 bases, J lost 5 bases, and 14 bases lay in between. The germline CDR1 and CDR2 sequences are SNHLY and FYNNEI. This CDR3 is built from 15 residues. The CDR3 sequence is CASSGAGRINEKLFF. As DNA, the CDR3 is TGTGCCAGCAGTGGGGCAGGCCGCATCAATGAAAAACTGTTTTTT.

V is TRBV18 and J is TRBJ2-7; 7 bases line up with TRBD1. The CDR3 spans 15 residues. The ends lost 2 bases at V and 0 bases at J; junction bases unmatched: 4. Germline lookup yields CDR1 KGHSH and CDR2 LQKENI. The CDR3 sequence: CASSPDRVGSYEQYF. CDR3 bases: TGTGCCAGCTCACCAGACAGGGTTGGCTCCTACGAGCAGTACTTC.

This clonotype was counted ten times or more. V and J are TRBV20-1 and TRBJ2-7; TRBD2 might be the D (5 bases). Trimming took off 0 bases at V and 6 bases at J, with 9 bases between the two ends. Germline loops: CDR1 DFQATT, CDR2 SNEGSKA (reference sequence). This CDR3 is built from 12 residues. The CDR3 DNA reads as TGCAGTGCTAGAGAATCCGGGGTCGAGCAGTACTTC. Residues: CSARESGVEQYF.

This clonotype showed up just a few times. This chain uses TRBV6-2 or TRBV6-3 with TRBJ2-3; no clear D gene. V was clipped by 5 bases and J by 2 bases, with 11 bases between them. Germline values: CDR1 MNHEY, CDR2 SVGEGT. This CDR3 has 14 residues. For the CDR3, the DNA is TGTGCCAGCAGTCCTCGGGTCCACACAGATACGCAGTATTTT. It is translated as CASSPRVHTDTQYF.

Only a few counts were recorded for this clonotype. The gene calls are TRBV3-1 and TRBJ2-7; D is perhaps TRBD1 or TRBD2 (6 bases each). Trimming pared 5 bases from V and 0 bases from J, leaving 20 bases between. Germline lookup yields CDR1 LGHDT and CDR2 YNNKEL (reference sequence). This CDR3 has 17 residues. The CDR3 DNA follows: TGTGCCAGCAGCTCCGATATCGTCGGGGGCTACTCCTACGAGCAGTACTTC. Encoded protein: CASSSDIVGGYSYEQYF.

This clonotype appeared many times. The chain recombines TRBV29-1 with TRBJ2-7; 8 bases match TRBD2. Germline V gene sequence: CDR1 SQVTM, CDR2 ANQGSEA. The CDR3 has 14 residues. J gave up 2 bases and V 6 bases, and 9 bases lay outside the gene matches. The CDR3 DNA is TGCAGCGTGACAAAGCGGGAGAGGGCCTACGAGCAGTACTTC. Encoded protein: CSVTKRERAYEQYF.

The chain employs TRBV5-1 and TRBJ2-1; 8 bases line up with TRBD2. The CDR3 extends over 17 amino acids. Germline loops: CDR1 SGHRS, CDR2 YFSETQ. Trimming cost V 1 base and J 4 bases; bases outside gene matches: 10. As DNA, the CDR3 is TGCGCCAGCAGCTTGATGTCGGGAGGGCCGCAATACAATGAGCAGTTCTTC. Protein: CASSLMSGGPQYNEQFF.

The table lists this clonotype with many counts. V is TRBV7-2 and J is TRBJ1-2; D is perhaps TRBD1 (6 bases). The CDR3 has 15 residues. Deletions cut 4 bases from V and 4 bases from J, with 16 bases between. Germline values: CDR1 SGHTA, CDR2 FQGNSA. The CDR3 DNA sequence: TGTGCCAGCAGCTCCTGGACAGCGTCGGGCTATGGCTACACCTTC. This encodes CASSSWTASGYGYTF.

The chain combines TRBV7-9 with TRBJ2-5; 8 bases match TRBD1. The germline V gene has CDR1 SEHNR and CDR2 FQNEAQ (reference sequence). This CDR3 comprises 14 residues. V shed 8 bases, J shed 5 bases, and the junction held 10 bases outside the gene matches. The CDR3 is CASGNQGARETQYF. The CDR3 nucleotides are TGTGCCAGCGGGAACCAGGGGGCCAGGGAGACCCAGTACTTC.

This clonotype was seen at least ten times. The chain couples TRBV20-1 to TRBJ2-2; 8 bases line up with TRBD2. The germline V gene encodes CDR1 DFQATT and CDR2 SNEGSKA (reference sequence). CDR3 length equals 14 residues. Losses at the gene ends were 6 bases for V and 6 bases for J; bases not matched to a gene: 9. The chain's CDR3 is CSARTRGVSGELFF. The DNA for the CDR3 is TGCAGTGCCAGGACGCGGGGGGTATCCGGGGAGCTGTTTTTT.

The chain links TRBV7-9 to TRBJ1-2; D might be TRBD1 (6 bases). Trimming took off 5 bases at V and 4 bases at J, with 14 bases between the two ends. The germline gives CDR1 SEHNR, CDR2 FQNEAQ (reference sequence). The CDR3 spans 14 residues. CDR3 residues: CASSPPGAIYGYTF. Written as DNA, the CDR3 is TGTGCCAGCAGCCCCCCAGGGGCGATCTATGGCTACACCTTC. Combining the CDR3 with reference TRBV7-9 and TRBJ1-2 gives the whole variable domain DTGVSQNPRHKITKRGQNVTFRCDPISEHNRLYWYRQTLGQGPEFLTYFQNEAQLEKSRLLSDRFSAERPKGSFSTLEIQRTEQGDSAMYLCASSPPGAIYGYTFGSGTRLTVV.

This clonotype was found a few times. The chain employs TRBV7-9 and TRBJ2-5; D gene uncertain. Between the trimmed V and J ends, which lost 5 bases and 5 bases, there was a span of 18 bases. The CDR3 has 15 residues. CDR1 and CDR2 from the germline V gene are SEHNR and FQNEAQ (reference sequence). CDR3: CASSPSRGGLETQYF. The CDR3 DNA reads TGTGCCAGCAGCCCCTCGAGAGGTGGGTTGGAGACCCAGTACTTC.

This clonotype was seen repeatedly, ten times or more. The chain has TRBV5-1 and TRBJ1-4; 10 nucleotides agree with TRBD1. The CDR3 has 19 amino acids. CDR1 and CDR2 from the germline V gene are SGHRS and YFSETQ. The J segment lost 0 bases and the V segment lost 4 bases, leaving 12 bases of the junction unmatched. CDR3 protein: CASSKGQGSLGATNEKLFF. CDR3 nucleotide sequence: TGCGCCAGCAGCAAGGGACAGGGGTCCCTTGGAGCAACTAATGAAAAACTGTTTTTT.

This clonotype was seen repeatedly, ten times or more. The V call is TRBV5-6, the J call TRBJ2-3, with D uncertain. Trimming removed 5 bases at V and 6 bases at J, with 7 bases between. The germline V gene encodes CDR1 SGHDT and CDR2 YYEEEE. CDR3 length equals 11 residues. CDR3 DNA sequence: TGTGCCAGCAGTCGGGTTGATACGCAGTATTTT. Translation: CASSRVDTQYF.

This clonotype was counted ten times or more. The gene calls are TRBV10-3 and TRBJ2-7, with D possibly being TRBD2 (6 bases). This CDR3 comprises 15 residues. Per germline, CDR1 ENHRY and CDR2 SYGVKD. V was trimmed by 3 bases and J by 0 bases, leaving 12 bases between them. The CDR3 sequence: CAISEGVGSSYEQYF. The CDR3 coding sequence is TGTGCCATCAGTGAAGGGGTCGGGAGCTCCTACGAGCAGTACTTC.

At least ten counts were recorded for this clonotype. The V gene is TRBV29-1, the J gene TRBJ2-3, with 10 bases aligning to TRBD2. The germline V gene encodes CDR1 SQVTM and CDR2 ANQGSEA. The J segment lost 2 bases and the V segment lost 4 bases, leaving 12 bases of the junction unmatched. The CDR3 contains 17 residues. The CDR3 reads CSVVGLAPEPNTDTQYF. CDR3 DNA sequence: TGCAGCGTTGTGGGACTAGCGCCCGAGCCCAACACAGATACGCAGTATTTT.

CDR3 DNA: TGTGCCAGCAGCTTAGCGGAGTGGGACTATAATCGTCACACTCCCTACGAGCAGTACTTC. Its protein is CASSLAEWDYNRHTPYEQYF. This sequence joins TRBV7-8 and TRBJ2-7; TRBD2 aligns across 7 bases. Trimming took 0 bases from V and 2 from J; bases not matched to a gene: 19. Germline V gives CDR1 SGHVS, CDR2 FQNEAQ. The CDR3 sequence is 20 residues long.

This clonotype came up many times. The V gene is TRBV10-3, the J gene TRBJ2-3, with TRBD2 matching 9 bases. The trim removed 0 bases at V and 3 bases at J, leaving 7 bases unmatched. Germline lookup yields CDR1 ENHRY and CDR2 SYGVKD. The CDR3 consists of 17 residues. CDR3 residues: CAISESGSGRRTDTQYF. The CDR3 DNA reads TGTGCCATCAGTGAGTCTGGTAGCGGGAGAAGGACAGATACGCAGTATTTT.

This clonotype has ten or more counts. The V call is TRBV9, the J call TRBJ2-7; D uncertain. V was trimmed by 0 bases and J by 3 bases, leaving 13 bases between them. The germline CDR1 and CDR2 sequences are SGDLS and YYNGEE. The CDR3 covers 15 residues. CDR3 in DNA: TGTGCCAGCAGCGTAGGGGGTGGGGTAATCTACGAGCAGTACTTC. Translated, it gives CASSVGGGVIYEQYF.

This clonotype was recorded many times. This chain connects TRBV5-6 to TRBJ1-4, with D uncertain. The CDR3 is 15 residues long. V was cut by 3 bases and J by 2 bases, with 11 bases left in between. Germline assignment: CDR1 SGHDT and CDR2 YYEEEE. CDR3 amino acids: CASSSSLGTNEKLFF. The DNA for the CDR3 is TGTGCCAGCAGCTCCAGTTTGGGGACTAATGAAAAACTGTTTTTT.

This clonotype has at least ten counts. V and J are TRBV20-1 and TRBJ2-1, with D hard to call. V was cut by 6 bases and J by 0 bases, with 12 bases left in between. The CDR3 runs 14 residues. Germline CDR1 DFQATT, CDR2 SNEGSKA (reference sequence). The CDR3 loop is CSARTPSSYNEQFF. The DNA for the CDR3 is TGCAGTGCGAGGACCCCGAGCTCCTACAATGAGCAGTTCTTC.